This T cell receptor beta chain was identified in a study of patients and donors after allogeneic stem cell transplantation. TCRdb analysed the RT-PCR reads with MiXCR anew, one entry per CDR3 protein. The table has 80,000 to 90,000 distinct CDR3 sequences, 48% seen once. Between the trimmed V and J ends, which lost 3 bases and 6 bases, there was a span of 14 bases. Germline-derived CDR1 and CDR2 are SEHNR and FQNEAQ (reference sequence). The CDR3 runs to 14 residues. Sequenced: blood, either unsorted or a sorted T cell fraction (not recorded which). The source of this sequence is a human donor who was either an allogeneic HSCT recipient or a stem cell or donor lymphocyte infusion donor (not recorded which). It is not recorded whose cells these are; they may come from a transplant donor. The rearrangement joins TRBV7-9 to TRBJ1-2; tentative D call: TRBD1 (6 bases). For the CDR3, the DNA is TGTGCCAGCAGCTTGGCAGGGGAGTACGATGGCTACACCTTC. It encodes CASSLAGEYDGYTF.